This TCR beta chain was recorded in a study of T cells after yellow fever vaccination. There are many counts of this clonotype. What it binds is unknown. From germline, CDR1 is SQVTM and CDR2 ANQGSEA. The CDR3 has 16 residues. General observations from the study: Reappearance after the booster was seen for most primary-vaccination clones, at 96% CD4 and about 90% CD8.

Conversion of TCR transcripts into cDNA relied on 5'RACE template switching, which added a universal primer site and UMIs. A single record per CDR3 protein comes from TCRdb applying MiXCR to the 5' RACE reads. The sample records some 250,000 distinct CDR3 sequences, about 3.5% being singletons. The clonotype was recovered from a man between 18 and 35 years old who received the YFV17D yellow fever vaccine. The chain recombines TRBV29-1 with TRBJ1-6, with 12 bases that match TRBD1. Sample: PBMCs, taken 15 days after the yellow fever booster vaccination. CDR3 amino acids: CRAGTGGISYNSPLHF. The CDR3 DNA is TGCAGGGCCGGGACAGGGGGCATCTCCTATAATTCACCCCTCCACTTT.